The TCR beta chain described here comes from a study of PD-1 blockade in classical Hodgkin lymphoma. Patients all relapsed after autologous stem cell transplantation, and there was variation in brentuximab vedotin exposure. TCRdb's copy holds only in-frame clones and misses some; the assay was immunoSEQ multiplex PCR. In the table there are 55,000 to 80,000 clones, under 95% of which are singletons. The V gene's germline CDR1 is SGHTS and CDR2 YDEGEE. This CDR3 has 12 amino acids. Trimming cost V 4 bases and J 3 bases, with 8 bases left between them. Sequences were derived from peripheral blood mononuclear cells (PBMCs), sampled at baseline. The receptor comes from a human donor with classical Hodgkin lymphoma. The chain links TRBV5-8 to TRBJ2-7, with no clear D. DNA for the CDR3: TGTGCCAGCAGCCCGGCCCGCTACGAGCAGTACTTC. It codes for CASSPARYEQYF.